Listed here are 24 T cell receptor beta chains from one sample, sequenced in a study of cytomegalovirus exposure and HLA in healthy donors. PCR amplification relied on 60 Vbeta primers (plus 13 Jbeta primers). Measured with immunoSEQ multiplex PCR; TCRdb has only the in-frame clones, and not every one. The sample yields nearly 200,000 clones, around 86% seen once. Sequencing was performed on PBMCs. Receptor source: a woman in her 50s in good health and CMV-seropositive.

This chain uses TRBV5-5 with TRBJ2-7; tentatively, D is TRBD1 (6 bases). The CDR3 runs to 15 residues. In germline, CDR1 is SGHKS, CDR2 YYEKEE (reference sequence). The V gene lost 5 bases and the J gene lost 5 bases, with 20 bases spanning the gap. CDR3 DNA: TGTGCCAGCAGTTCCCTAACTACAGGGTTCCACGAGCAGTACTTC. Translation gives CASSSLTTGFHEQYF.

The gene calls are TRBV7-2 and TRBJ1-1; no clear D gene. V was shortened by 6 bases and J by 1 base, with 12 bases between the two germline ends. The CDR3 consists of 14 residues. Germline CDR1 reads SGHTA; CDR2 reads FQGNSA. Here the CDR3 reads CASRKLFRNTEAFF. The CDR3 DNA reads as TGTGCCAGCAGAAAATTATTTAGGAACACTGAAGCTTTCTTT.

This chain uses TRBV30 with TRBJ2-5, with 7 bases that match TRBD1. V was clipped by 2 bases and J by 5 bases; unmatched bases: 5. Germline-derived CDR1 and CDR2 are GTSNPN and SVGIG (reference sequence). This CDR3 region has 13 residues. CDR3 DNA: TGTGCCTGGAGTTCAACGACAGGGGAGACCCAGTACTTC. Translation: CAWSSTTGETQYF.

The chain uses TRBV11-2 and TRBJ1-1; no clear D. The ends were cut back, 3 bases at V and 0 bases at J, with 8 bases in the middle. This CDR3 comprises 14 residues. Per germline, CDR1 SGHAT and CDR2 FQNNGV. The CDR3 here is CASSFDSLNTEAFF. The CDR3 bases are TGTGCCAGCAGCTTCGACTCCTTGAACACTGAAGCTTTCTTT. Together with reference TRBV11-2 and TRBJ1-1, the CDR3 gives the full variable domain: EAGVAQSPRYKIIEKRQSVAFWCNPISGHATLYWYQQILGQGPKLLIQFQNNGVVDDSQLPKDRFSAERLKGVDSTLKIQPAKLEDSAVYLCASSFDSLNTEAFFGQGTRLTVV.

The chain is built from TRBV27 and TRBJ2-5; 7 bases match TRBD2. The CDR3 contains 14 residues. After removal of 3 bases from V and 5 bases from J, the junction contained 6 bases not matched to a gene. The germline CDR1 and CDR2 sequences are MNHEY and SMNVEV (reference sequence). CDR3 DNA sequence: TGTGCCAGCAGTTTCTCCGGGGGAGGGGAGACCCAGTACTTC. Protein sequence: CASSFSGGGETQYF.

J is TRBJ1-2 and V is TRBV4-3; TRBD1 agrees at 7 bases. Germline V gene data show CDR1 as LGHNA and CDR2 as YSLEER. Trimming cost V 0 bases and J 4 bases; bases outside gene matches: 2. There are 14 residues in the CDR3. The CDR3 sequence: CASSQETGSYGYTF. As DNA, the CDR3 is TGCGCCAGCAGCCAAGAGACAGGGAGCTATGGCTACACCTTC.

V usage is TRBV27 and J usage is TRBJ2-1; 9 nucleotides align to TRBD2. CDR1 and CDR2 from the germline V gene are MNHEY and SMNVEV (reference sequence). The J segment lost 3 bases and the V segment lost 3 bases, leaving 9 bases of the junction unmatched. There are 17 residues in the CDR3. The CDR3 DNA reads as TGTGCCAGCAGTTTTTTTGGGACTAGCTTTTACTACAATGAGCAGTTCTTC. Its translation is CASSFFGTSFYYNEQFF.

V is TRBV2 and J is TRBJ2-7; possibly TRBD1 for D (6 bases). The CDR3 runs to 13 residues. Deletions cut 11 bases from V and 0 bases from J, with 14 bases between. The germline V gene encodes CDR1 SNHLY and CDR2 FYNNEI. The CDR3 region is CASGGQTSYEQYF. DNA of the CDR3: TGTGCCTCAGGAGGACAGACCTCCTACGAGCAGTACTTC.

The chain has TRBV5-4 and TRBJ2-1; TRBD2 matches 10 bases. This CDR3 has 15 amino acids. Germline CDR1 and CDR2: SGHNT and YYREEE (reference sequence). V lost 4 bases and J lost 2; bases outside the gene matches: 3. CDR3 sequence reads: CASSTTSGTYNEQFF. DNA for the CDR3: TGTGCCAGCAGCACCACTAGCGGGACCTACAATGAGCAGTTCTTC.

V usage is TRBV28 and J usage is TRBJ2-7; 13 nucleotides line up with TRBD2. CDR3 length: 15 residues. V was pared by 3 bases and J by 6 bases, with 5 bases of the junction left unmatched. Germline V gene sequence: CDR1 MDHEN, CDR2 SYDVKM. The CDR3 DNA reads TGTGCCAGCAGTTTGACTAGCGGGGGGCCCGGCGAGCAGTACTTC. This encodes CASSLTSGGPGEQYF.

The V and J genes are TRBV6-4 and TRBJ1-2; possible D gene TRBD1, 6 bases. There are 15 residues in the CDR3. Germline CDR1 is MRHNA and CDR2 is SNTAGT. Trimming took 0 bases from V and 7 from J, leaving 15 bases between them. CDR3 in DNA: TGTGCCAGCAGTGACTCCGGCAGGGGTCCCTCTGGCTACACCTTC. As protein: CASSDSGRGPSGYTF.

The CDR3 spells CATTLGQGYEKLFF. CDR3 sequence (DNA): TGTGCCACCACCCTGGGACAGGGGTATGAAAAACTGTTTTTT. The chain is built from TRBV19 and TRBJ1-4; 10 bases match TRBD1. Trimming cost V 10 bases and J 6 bases; bases outside gene matches: 8. The CDR3 is 14 amino acids. Germline V CDR1 and CDR2: LNHDA, SQIVND (reference sequence).

The chain carries TRBV18 and TRBJ2-3, with D possibly being TRBD2 (5 bases). CDR1 and CDR2 from the germline V gene are KGHSH and LQKENI. The CDR3 consists of 15 residues. V was cut by 6 bases and J by 0 bases, with 13 bases left in between. The CDR3 DNA sequence: TGTGCCAGCTCCCCCCTAAGCGGCAGCACAGATACGCAGTATTTT. It translates to CASSPLSGSTDTQYF. Full variable domain (outside the CDR3, taken from reference TRBV18 and TRBJ2-3): NAGVMQNPRHLVRRRGQEARLRCSPMKGHSHVYWYRQLPEEGLKFMVYLQKENIIDESGMPKERFSAEFPKEGPSILRIQQVVRGDSAAYFCASSPLSGSTDTQYFGPGTRLTVL.

The chain recombines TRBV7-8 with TRBJ2-3; possible D gene TRBD2, 6 bases. V lost 1 base and J lost 0, with 14 bases in between. The CDR3 is 17 residues long. Germline V gene sequence: CDR1 SGHVS, CDR2 FQNEAQ. CDR3 sequence: CASSLVEGITSTDTQYF. The CDR3 DNA reads TGTGCCAGCAGCTTAGTGGAGGGAATTACTAGCACAGATACGCAGTATTTT.

Points on this clone: At one boundary the junction diverges from the germline segment, which might be a read error. This chain links TRBV5-1 with TRBJ2-1; 8 positions match TRBD1. Per the germline V gene, CDR1 is SGHRS and CDR2 is YFSETQ. The CDR3 spans 15 residues. The CDR3 DNA reads as TGCGCCAGCACCTTGACAGGGGCCCCCCACAATGAGCAGTTCTTC. Its protein is CASTLTGAPHNEQFF.

A word on this clone: The junction does not match germline at one end; this may be a read error. The genes are TRBV7-7 and TRBJ2-5; D is unresolved. The CDR3 is 13 residues long. The germline gives CDR1 SSHAT, CDR2 FNYEAQ (reference sequence). In DNA, the CDR3 is TGTGCTAGCAGCTTAGAGAACGGTGGGACCCAGTACTTC. As protein: CASSLENGGTQYF.

The sample holds one count of this clone. This chain links TRBV7-3 with TRBJ1-1, with unresolved D. Germline V CDR1 and CDR2: SGHTA, FQGTGA. Trimming shortened V by 1 base and J by 3 bases, and 6 bases separated the two germline ends. This CDR3 is 13 amino acids long. CDR3 nucleotides: TGTGCCAGCAGCTTAAAACAGTACACTGAAGCTTTCTTT. This sequence encodes CASSLKQYTEAFF.

V gene TRBV6-5 combines with J gene TRBJ2-7; D unresolved. Germline-derived CDR1 and CDR2 are MNHEY and SVGAGI. This CDR3 has 12 residues. Between the trimmed V and J ends, which lost 7 bases and 1 base, there was a span of 8 bases. CDR3 coding DNA: TGTGCCAGCACCGGCGGATCCTACGAGCAGTACTTC. This encodes CASTGGSYEQYF.

The chain links TRBV19 to TRBJ2-7, with 7 bases matching TRBD1. The germline V gene has CDR1 LNHDA and CDR2 SQIVND (reference sequence). The CDR3 is made up of 11 amino acids. The J segment lost 10 bases and the V segment lost 4 bases, leaving 4 bases of the junction unmatched. For the CDR3, the DNA is TGTGCCAGTAGTACCGACAGGGTACAGTACTTC. Amino acids: CASSTDRVQYF.

This clone was seen a few times. The CDR3 nucleotides read TGTGCCAGCAGTACCGGGACAGGGTTTTACGAGCAGTACTTC. Its protein is CASSTGTGFYEQYF. The chain combines TRBV28 with TRBJ2-7, with 9 bases matching TRBD1. Germline CDR1 is MDHEN and CDR2 is SYDVKM. CDR3 length: 14 residues. The J segment lost 4 bases and the V segment lost 5 bases, leaving 6 bases of the junction unmatched.

This chain links TRBV5-4 with TRBJ2-7; 7 bases match TRBD1. The CDR3 consists of 13 residues. Germline CDR1 and CDR2: SGHNT and YYREEE (reference sequence). Trimming removed 1 base from V and 6 bases from J; junction bases left unmatched: 4. The CDR3 sequence is CASSLKGAGEQYF. For the CDR3, the DNA is TGTGCCAGCAGCTTGAAGGGGGCAGGCGAGCAGTACTTC.

The chain couples TRBV5-1 to TRBJ2-5, with TRBD2 identical over 12 bases. Unmatched junction bases numbered 9, after V lost 4 bases and J lost 2 bases. The CDR3 runs to 17 residues. Germline V CDR1 and CDR2: SGHRS, YFSETQ. The CDR3 bases are TGCGCCAGCAGCCTGGGACTAGCGGGCGTAAGGCAAGAGACCCAGTACTTC. Protein: CASSLGLAGVRQETQYF. Looking up the rest from reference TRBV5-1 and TRBJ2-5 gives the full variable domain: KAGVTQTPRYLIKTRGQQVTLSCSPISGHRSVSWYQQTPGQGLQFLFEYFSETQRNKGNFPGRFSGRQFSNSRSEMNVSTLELGDSALYLCASSLGLAGVRQETQYFGPGTRLLVL.

The V call is TRBV11-2, the J call TRBJ2-7; 11 positions match TRBD2. The V gene's germline CDR1 is SGHAT and CDR2 FQNNGV. The V segment lost 5 bases and the J segment 3 bases; nucleotides outside the gene matches: 6. The CDR3 spans 15 residues. DNA for the CDR3: TGTGCCAGCAGCACCGGGACTAGCGGCCTCTACGAGCAGTACTTC. The encoded protein is CASSTGTSGLYEQYF.

V gene TRBV28 combines with J gene TRBJ1-5, with 10 nucleotides matching TRBD1. The germline CDR1 and CDR2 sequences are MDHEN and SYDVKM. The CDR3 is 15 amino acids. J gave up 7 bases and V 11 bases, and 14 bases lay outside the gene matches. CDR3 loop: CAGTSGTGAGQPQHF. CDR3 coding DNA: TGTGCCGGCACCTCCGGGACAGGGGCAGGCCAGCCCCAGCATTTT.